The subject of this entry is one TCR beta chain. This sample is drawn from a study of shared T cell receptors in the human thymus. Sequencing used immunoSEQ multiplex PCR; TCRdb keeps in-frame clones, though not all of them. Counted here are over 650,000 clones, around 87% occurring once; the ten biggest clones make up roughly 0.0087%. The sample was also reused in another study, on human thymus T cells. From that paper: Related research found strongly overlapping thymic repertoires in unrelated individuals.

The sample comprised thymocytes. This TCR came from a boy in the first two years of life with a congenital heart defect.

The CDR3 DNA reads as TGTGCCAGCAGTCATGCTTGGCCGCAGGGTGCCACTGAAGCTTTCTTT. Protein sequence: CASSHAWPQGATEAFF. The chain links TRBV28 to TRBJ1-1; TRBD1 is a possible D gene (5 bases). CDR3 length equals 16 residues. Germline V gene lookup returns CDR1 MDHEN and CDR2 SYDVKM. Trimming took off 5 bases at V and 4 bases at J, with 20 bases between the two ends. The full variable domain, with the rest looked up from reference TRBV28 and TRBJ1-1, is DVKVTQSSRYLVKRTGEKVFLECVQDMDHENMFWYRQDPGLGLRLIYFSYDVKMKEKGDIPEGYSVSREKKERFSLILESASTNQTSMYLCASSHAWPQGATEAFFGQGTRLTVV.